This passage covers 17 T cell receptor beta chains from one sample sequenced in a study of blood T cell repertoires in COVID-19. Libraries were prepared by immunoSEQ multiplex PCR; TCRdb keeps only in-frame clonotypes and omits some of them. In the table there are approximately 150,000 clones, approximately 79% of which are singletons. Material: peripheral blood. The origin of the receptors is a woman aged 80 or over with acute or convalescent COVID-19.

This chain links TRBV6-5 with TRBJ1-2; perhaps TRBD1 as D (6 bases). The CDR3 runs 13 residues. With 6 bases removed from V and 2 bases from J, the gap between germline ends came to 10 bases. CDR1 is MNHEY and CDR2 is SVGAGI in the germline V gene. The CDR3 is CASRLDRNYGYTF. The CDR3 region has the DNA TGTGCCAGCAGGTTGGACAGAAACTATGGCTACACCTTC.

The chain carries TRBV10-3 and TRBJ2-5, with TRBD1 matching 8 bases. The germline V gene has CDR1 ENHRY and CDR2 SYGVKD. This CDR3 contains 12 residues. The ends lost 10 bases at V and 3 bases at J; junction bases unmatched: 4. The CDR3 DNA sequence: TGTGCCACCGCGACAGGGGAAGAGACCCAGTACTTC. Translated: CATATGEETQYF.

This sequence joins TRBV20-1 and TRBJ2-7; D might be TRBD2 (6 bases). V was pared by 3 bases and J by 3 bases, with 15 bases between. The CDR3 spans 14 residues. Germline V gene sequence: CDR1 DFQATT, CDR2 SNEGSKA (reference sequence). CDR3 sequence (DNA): TGCAGTGCTAGTTGGCCAGGGAGGAACTACGAGCAGTACTTC. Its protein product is CSASWPGRNYEQYF.

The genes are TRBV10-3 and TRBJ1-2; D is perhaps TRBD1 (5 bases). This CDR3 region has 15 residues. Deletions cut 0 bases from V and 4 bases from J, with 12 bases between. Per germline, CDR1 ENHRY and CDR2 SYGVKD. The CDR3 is CAISESGRGLYGYTF. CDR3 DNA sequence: TGTGCCATCAGTGAGTCTGGGAGGGGACTCTATGGCTACACCTTC.

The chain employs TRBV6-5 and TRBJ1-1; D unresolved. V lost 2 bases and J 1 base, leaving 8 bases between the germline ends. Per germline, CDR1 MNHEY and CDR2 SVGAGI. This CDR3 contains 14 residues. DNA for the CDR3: TGTGCCAGCAGTTACGGGCAAAGGAACACTGAAGCTTTCTTT. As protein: CASSYGQRNTEAFF.

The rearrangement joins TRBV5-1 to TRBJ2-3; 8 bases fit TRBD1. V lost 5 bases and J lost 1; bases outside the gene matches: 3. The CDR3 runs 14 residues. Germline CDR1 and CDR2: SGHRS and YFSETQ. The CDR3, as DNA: TGCGCCAGCAGTTCAGGGGGCCGCACAGATACGCAGTATTTT. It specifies CASSSGGRTDTQYF.

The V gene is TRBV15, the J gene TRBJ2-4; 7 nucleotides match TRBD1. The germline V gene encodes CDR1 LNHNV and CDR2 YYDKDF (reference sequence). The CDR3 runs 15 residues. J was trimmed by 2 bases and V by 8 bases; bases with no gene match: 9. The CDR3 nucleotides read TGTGCCACCTCGGGACAGCGTGCAACCAAAAACATTCAGTACTTC. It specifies CATSGQRATKNIQYF.

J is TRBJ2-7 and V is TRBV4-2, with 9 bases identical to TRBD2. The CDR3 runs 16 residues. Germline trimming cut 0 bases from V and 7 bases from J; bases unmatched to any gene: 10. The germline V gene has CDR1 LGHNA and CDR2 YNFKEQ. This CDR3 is CASSQDGASGAGEQYF. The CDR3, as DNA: TGTGCCAGCAGCCAAGATGGGGCTAGCGGGGCAGGGGAGCAGTACTTC.

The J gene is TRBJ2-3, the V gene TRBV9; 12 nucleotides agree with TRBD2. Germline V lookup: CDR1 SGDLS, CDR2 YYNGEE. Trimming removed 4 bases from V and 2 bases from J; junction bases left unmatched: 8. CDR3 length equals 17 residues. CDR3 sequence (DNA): TGTGCCAGCAGCCCACAGGGACTAGCGGGTTCCACAGATACGCAGTATTTT. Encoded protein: CASSPQGLAGSTDTQYF.

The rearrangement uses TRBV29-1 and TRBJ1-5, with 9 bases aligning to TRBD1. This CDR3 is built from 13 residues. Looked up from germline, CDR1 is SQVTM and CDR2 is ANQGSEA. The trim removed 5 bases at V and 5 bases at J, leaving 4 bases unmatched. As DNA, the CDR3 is TGCAGCGTTCGGGACAGGGAGGATCAGCCCCAGCATTTT. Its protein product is CSVRDREDQPQHF.

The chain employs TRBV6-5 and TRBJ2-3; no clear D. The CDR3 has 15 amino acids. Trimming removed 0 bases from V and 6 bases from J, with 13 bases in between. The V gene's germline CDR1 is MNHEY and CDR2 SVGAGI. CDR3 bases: TGTGCCAGCAGTTACTCGATCCACCCAGTGGATACGCAGTATTTT. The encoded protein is CASSYSIHPVDTQYF.

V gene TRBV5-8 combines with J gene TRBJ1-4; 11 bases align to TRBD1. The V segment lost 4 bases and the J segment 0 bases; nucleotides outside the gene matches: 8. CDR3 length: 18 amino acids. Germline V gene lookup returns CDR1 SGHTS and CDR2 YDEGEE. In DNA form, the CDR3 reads TGTGCCAGCAGCGCAGGGACAGGGGGACAACCAACTAATGAAAAACTGTTTTTT. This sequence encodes CASSAGTGGQPTNEKLFF.

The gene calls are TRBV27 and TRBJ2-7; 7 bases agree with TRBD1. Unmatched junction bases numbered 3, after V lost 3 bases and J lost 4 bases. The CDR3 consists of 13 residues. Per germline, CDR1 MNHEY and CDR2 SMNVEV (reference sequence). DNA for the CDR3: TGTGCCAGCAGTTTTTTACAGGGGTACGAGCAGTACTTC. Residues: CASSFLQGYEQYF.

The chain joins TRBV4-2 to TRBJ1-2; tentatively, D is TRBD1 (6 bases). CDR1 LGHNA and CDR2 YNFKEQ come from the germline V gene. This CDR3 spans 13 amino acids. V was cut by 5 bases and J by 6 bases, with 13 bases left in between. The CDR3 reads CASSSGAANGYTF. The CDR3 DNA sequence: TGTGCCAGCAGCTCAGGGGCAGCTAATGGCTACACCTTC.

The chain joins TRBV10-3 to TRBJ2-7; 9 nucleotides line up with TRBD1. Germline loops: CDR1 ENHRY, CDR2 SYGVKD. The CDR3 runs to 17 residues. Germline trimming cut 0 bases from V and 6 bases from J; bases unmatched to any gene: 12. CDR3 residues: CAISESGGTGFVGEQYF. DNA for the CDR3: TGTGCCATCAGTGAGTCAGGCGGGACAGGGTTCGTAGGCGAGCAGTACTTC.

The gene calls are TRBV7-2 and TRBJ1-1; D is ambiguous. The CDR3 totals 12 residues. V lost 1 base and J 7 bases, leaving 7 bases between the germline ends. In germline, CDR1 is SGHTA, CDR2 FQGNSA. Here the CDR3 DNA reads TGTGCCAGCAGCTTAGTTCCAGGTGAAGCTTTCTTT. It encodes CASSLVPGEAFF.

In nucleotides, the CDR3 is TGTGCCAGCAGCTTAGCTAGCGGACCCACAGATACGCAGTATTTT. Translating gives CASSLASGPTDTQYF. The chain links TRBV11-2 to TRBJ2-3; 7 nucleotides agree with TRBD2. CDR1 and CDR2 from the germline V gene are SGHAT and FQNNGV. V was clipped by 1 base and J by 2 bases; unmatched bases: 3. This CDR3 contains 15 residues.